This entry concerns a single TCR beta chain. The antigen is unknown. Clones were read by immunoSEQ multiplex PCR, and TCRdb kept only the in-frame ones, dropping some. Among some 240,000 clones, roughly nine tenths were seen once, and the ten largest hold roughly 3%. These data come from a study of Ad26.COV2.S vaccination and SARS-CoV-2 variants. As for the study in general: Vaccine-arm donor from the placebo-controlled COV1001 Ad26.COV2.S trial. Ad26.COV2.S, an intramuscular injection, was given once or twice 56 days apart.

Treatment in this sample: 19 received Ad26.COV2.S at low or high dose, single or two shots; several received placebo; per-sample allocation not given. Sampling took place 63 days after the first vaccine or placebo injection. The CDR3 spans 17 residues. Per the germline V gene, CDR1 is MNHEY and CDR2 is SVGEGT. V lost 2 bases to trimming and J lost 0 bases; unmatched junction nucleotides: 6. Findings and caveats of the study: Researchers cautioned that TCR breadth and depth analyses may have underestimated total T cell responses. Compared with placebo recipients, vaccine recipients had higher spike-specific TCR breadth.

This rearrangement joins TRBV6-2 or TRBV6-3 to TRBJ1-5, with 8 bases lining up with TRBD1. Sequences were derived from peripheral blood, sampled in a trial of Ad26.COV2.S vaccine versus placebo. The source of this sequence is a person between 18 and 65 years old who received the Ad26.COV2.S COVID-19 vaccine or a placebo. CDR3 amino acids: CASSYPTDRGSNQPQHF. The CDR3, as DNA: TGTGCCAGCAGTTACCCTACCGACAGGGGTAGCAATCAGCCCCAGCATTTT.